A single T cell receptor (beta chain) is shown here with its context. Antigen specificity is unknown. V shed 0 bases and J shed 4 bases, with 14 bases lying between them. The germline CDR1 and CDR2 sequences are SGHRS and YFSETQ. The CDR3 totals 15 residues. As defined, naive CD8 cells were CD45RO-negative and positively selected for CCR7, with terminally differentiated effector memory CD45RA+ cells excluded. The data were produced by immunoSEQ multiplex PCR, yet TCRdb's version contains in-frame clones alone and is incomplete. The sample yields millions of clones, approximately 95% seen once. The data are from a study of shared clonotypes between healthy human individuals. General study findings and limits: Sampling used blood alone; tissue repertoires probably differ.

The chain uses TRBV5-1 and TRBJ2-7; tentatively, D is TRBD2 (5 bases). Sequencing was performed on naive CD8+ T cells sorted from blood. The sequence derives from a young man in good health. The CDR3 spells CASSLDEGLRYEQYF. The CDR3 DNA follows: TGCGCCAGCAGCTTGGATGAGGGTTTAAGATACGAGCAGTACTTC. The whole variable domain, filled in from reference TRBV5-1 and TRBJ2-7, reads KAGVTQTPRYLIKTRGQQVTLSCSPISGHRSVSWYQQTPGQGLQFLFEYFSETQRNKGNFPGRFSGRQFSNSRSEMNVSTLELGDSALYLCASSLDEGLRYEQYFGPGTRLTVT.